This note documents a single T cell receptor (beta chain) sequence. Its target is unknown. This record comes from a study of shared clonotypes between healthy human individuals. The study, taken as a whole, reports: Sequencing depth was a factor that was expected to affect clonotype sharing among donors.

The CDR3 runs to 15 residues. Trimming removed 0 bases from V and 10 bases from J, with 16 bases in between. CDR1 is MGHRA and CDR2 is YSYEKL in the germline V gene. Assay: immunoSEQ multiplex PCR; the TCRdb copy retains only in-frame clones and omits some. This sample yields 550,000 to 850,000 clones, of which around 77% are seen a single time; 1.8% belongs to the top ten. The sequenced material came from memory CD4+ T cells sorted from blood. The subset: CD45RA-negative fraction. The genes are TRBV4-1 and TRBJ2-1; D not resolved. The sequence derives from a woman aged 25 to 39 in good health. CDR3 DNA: TGCGCCAGCAGCCAAGATGTTGGGTCTTTGAAGGAGCAGTTCTTC. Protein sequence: CASSQDVGSLKEQFF.